These 9 T cell receptor beta chains share one sample of origin, sequenced in a study of Ad26.COV2.S vaccination and SARS-CoV-2 variants. The treatment was: 15 to 20 received Ad26.COV2.S at low or high dose, single or two shots; a few received placebo; per-sample allocation not given. After the first vaccine or placebo injection, samples were drawn on day 63. Generated by immunoSEQ multiplex PCR, the TCRdb table keeps only in-frame clones and is missing some. The sample lists roughly 420,000 clones, 89% occurring once. This sample comprised peripheral blood, obtained in a trial of Ad26.COV2.S vaccine versus placebo. All receptors derive from a person aged 18 to 59 who received the Ad26.COV2.S COVID-19 vaccine or a placebo.

The chain couples TRBV19 to TRBJ1-3; D unclear. This CDR3 is 15 amino acids long. The germline V and J ends were trimmed by 10 bases and 0 bases, with 16 bases remaining between them. Germline V gene data show CDR1 as LNHDA and CDR2 as SQIVND (reference sequence). The CDR3 region is CATRATTFSGNTIYF. In DNA, the CDR3 is TGTGCCACCCGGGCCACCACTTTCTCTGGAAACACCATATATTTT.

Only one count was recorded for this clone. The CDR3, as DNA: TGCAGTGGGAGTTCCTACAATGAGCAGTTCTTC. Encoded protein: CSGSSYNEQFF. This chain uses TRBV20-1 with TRBJ2-1; unclear D gene. The V end was cut by 7 bases, the J end by 1 base, with 5 bases between. The CDR3 has 11 amino acids. Germline-derived CDR1 and CDR2 are DFQATT and SNEGSKA (reference sequence).

This sequence joins TRBV4-3 and TRBJ1-3; D is perhaps TRBD1 (6 bases). Germline lookup yields CDR1 LGHNA and CDR2 YSLEER. The V end lost 1 base, the J end lost 0 bases, and 16 bases lay between the germline ends. CDR3 length: 18 amino acids. The CDR3 loop reads CASSQVAETGFSGNTIYF. The CDR3 bases are TGCGCCAGCAGCCAAGTCGCCGAAACAGGGTTCTCTGGAAACACCATATATTTT.

The rearrangement joins TRBV7-2 to TRBJ2-7, with D unclear. The CDR3 is 11 residues long. Germline V gives CDR1 SGHTA, CDR2 FQGNSA. V was shortened by 2 bases and J by 4 bases, with 3 bases between the two germline ends. The CDR3 is CASSLLYEQYF. DNA of the CDR3: TGTGCCAGCAGCTTACTATACGAGCAGTACTTC.

The chain recombines TRBV9 with TRBJ1-1; 7 bases align to TRBD1. J was trimmed by 3 bases and V by 0 bases; bases with no gene match: 5. CDR3 length: 15 amino acids. Germline V CDR1 and CDR2: SGDLS, YYNGEE. In nucleotides, the CDR3 is TGTGCCAGCAGCGTAGAACCAGGGGGGGACACTGAAGCTTTCTTT. Protein: CASSVEPGGDTEAFF. Using reference TRBV9 and TRBJ1-1 for the parts outside the CDR3, the full variable domain is DSGVTQTPKHLITATGQRVTLRCSPRSGDLSVYWYQQSLDQGLQFLIQYYNGEERAKGNILERFSAQQFPDLHSELNLSSLELGDSALYFCASSVEPGGDTEAFFGQGTRLTVV.

The V and J genes are TRBV6-2 or TRBV6-3 and TRBJ2-7; 7 bases are shared with TRBD1. CDR1 is MNHEY and CDR2 is SVGEGT in the germline V gene. CDR3 length equals 14 residues. V was clipped by 2 bases and J by 3 bases; unmatched bases: 4. Here the CDR3 DNA reads TGTGCCAGCAGTTACCCCCGGGACAGCTACGAGCAGTACTTC. Encoded protein: CASSYPRDSYEQYF.

This clone has only one observation. The genes are TRBV20-1 and TRBJ2-7; D gene uncertain. The CDR3 contains 8 residues. Germline V gives CDR1 DFQATT, CDR2 SNEGSKA (reference sequence). The CDR3 spells CQCHEQYV. CDR3 in DNA: TGCCAGTGCCACGAGCAGTACGTC.

The V and J genes are TRBV6-4 and TRBJ1-1, with 7 bases matching TRBD1. This CDR3 is built from 14 residues. Germline values: CDR1 MRHNA, CDR2 SNTAGT. Trimming at V came to 5 bases and at J to 5 bases, leaving 8 bases not matched to a gene. The CDR3 coding sequence is TGTGCCAGCAGTTCCTCCGGGACAGCTACTGAAGCTTTCTTT. The encoded protein is CASSSSGTATEAFF.

The chain carries TRBV11-2 and TRBJ2-3, with 10 bases that match TRBD2. The V segment lost 3 bases and the J segment 2 bases; nucleotides outside the gene matches: 5. The CDR3 totals 16 residues. CDR1 and CDR2 (germline): SGHAT, FQNNGV. CDR3 in DNA: TGTGCCAGCAGCTTCGTACTAGCGGGGACCACAGATACGCAGTATTTT. Amino acid sequence: CASSFVLAGTTDTQYF.